This T cell receptor (beta chain) was recovered during a study of shared clonotypes between healthy human individuals (dated by TCRdb to the early 2020s). With respect to the entire study: The cohort included a few men and two women between 18 and 49 years of age. To estimate repertoire size and how much clonotype sharing occurs between individuals, the study deeply sequenced the blood TCR repertoires of several healthy adults. To increase sequencing depth and limit assay-specific biases, TCR repertoire library preparation and sequencing were carried out by different laboratories using diverse techniques. Per donor, three plates each were used for CD4 naive and CD4 memory, two for CD8 naive, and one for CD8 memory. Between about 0.9 and 10 billion PBMCs per donor were obtained by leukapheresis. Study-wide findings and limitations: Pairwise subsampling led to the expectation that sequencing depth would affect the degree of clonotype sharing among donors. Naive subsets generally had larger estimated clonotype richness than memory subsets. Clonotypes shared by all four sorted-subset donors showed higher generation probabilities than non-shared clonotypes. Across a few donors, 4.5% to 6.5% of naive CD4, approximately 4% of naive CD8, 2.3% of memory CD4, and 0.4% to 0.45% of memory CD8 clonotypes were shared. Sampling was limited to blood, and TCR repertoires in tissue likely differ from TCR repertoires in blood. Because the study included a small number of donors, the genetic and exposure-history diversity represented was limited. Even with the large sequencing depth, rarefaction of the sorted-subset datasets indicated that sequencing was incomplete.

The germline V gene supplies CDR1 SNHLY and CDR2 FYNNEI. At the junction V is shortened by 5 bases and J by 1 base, with 8 bases in between. Reading from cysteine to phenylalanine, the CDR3 counts 13 amino acids. Only the CDR3 DNA stays, 39 bases, in frame from base 1. The donors were healthy, HIV-negative adults with no recently reported acute infections or vaccinations. Only Caucasian adults living in Nashville, Tennessee, USA were represented among the donors. CD4+ T cells were enriched by magnetic negative selection; naive cells were then positively selected on CD45RA, and the negative fraction formed the memory subset. Blood was obtained by leukapheresis, after which PBMCs were separated by Ficoll-Histopaque density gradient centrifugation and cryopreserved in liquid nitrogen vapor phase. Purity and quantity of every magnetically sorted T cell population were checked by analytical flow cytometry. Each sorted fraction had its genomic DNA isolated and then quantified by UV absorbance on a Nanodrop 2000c.

With respect to this clone: The specificity of this receptor is unknown. The sample holds no much larger clone one base away, and base qualities are not on file.

Using the deep immunoSEQ assay, TCR CDR3 regions were amplified from genomic DNA by multiplex PCR. Extracted genomic DNA from each cell subset was spread evenly across all wells of several immunoSEQ 96-well plates, with each plate serving as a replicate. Each replicate PCR for sorted subsets received roughly 0.2 ug genomic DNA, equal to tens of thousands of T cell genomes. Purified libraries were quantified with a Qubit 3.0 fluorometer, sized on a Bioanalyzer 2100, and re-quantified with the KAPA Library Quantification kit. A separate single-read 150-cycle Illumina NextSeq 550 flow cell was used to sequence each immunoSEQ 96-well plate. Concerning the study's data processing: Because the immunoSEQ output held only junctional sequences and lacked quality scores, the filtering could not match the filtering applied to full-length reads. To assign V/J genes and CDR3, sequences were annotated against IMGT germline references using PyIR, a Python wrapper for IgBLAST v1.9. Any read was removed if the V/J assignment was weak (E-value above 1e-6), the CDR3 was missing, or the read contained stop codons, out-of-frame junctions, or ambiguous translated residues. V3J clonotypes were defined by identical inferred V gene, J gene, and CDR3 amino acid sequence. The percentage overlap between two repertoires was calculated by dividing the number of shared unique clonotypes by the size of the smaller repertoire. Three approaches were used to assess repertoire richness: RTK rarefaction, the Chao1 estimator, and Recon v2.1 estimates of unobserved clonotypes. Generation probabilities for all TCRbeta clonotypes obtained by the gDNA method from several donors were computed using OLGA. Imported from immuneACCESS, the table was reduced by TCRdb to in-frame sequences with V and J called. These copies leave out some clones; in studies compared against another copy, an unresolved V gene accounts for under half, and the cause of the remainder is not known. The V and J calls and clone size are taken from that table; D and trimming were inferred from the DNA. The sample yields over a million clones; roughly 96% were counted once. Of the sample, approximately 1% is held by the ten largest clones.

The chain is made from TRBV2 and TRBJ2-5, with no confidently assigned D gene. This sequence originates from a man aged 25 to 40 in good health. The sequenced sample was naive CD4+ T cells sorted from blood. The cell subset or site label, as the study defines it: CD45RA+ positively selected. The CDR3 has the sequence CASSIIIQETQYF. The DNA sequence is TGTGCCAGCAGTATTATCATCCAAGAGACCCAGTACTTC.